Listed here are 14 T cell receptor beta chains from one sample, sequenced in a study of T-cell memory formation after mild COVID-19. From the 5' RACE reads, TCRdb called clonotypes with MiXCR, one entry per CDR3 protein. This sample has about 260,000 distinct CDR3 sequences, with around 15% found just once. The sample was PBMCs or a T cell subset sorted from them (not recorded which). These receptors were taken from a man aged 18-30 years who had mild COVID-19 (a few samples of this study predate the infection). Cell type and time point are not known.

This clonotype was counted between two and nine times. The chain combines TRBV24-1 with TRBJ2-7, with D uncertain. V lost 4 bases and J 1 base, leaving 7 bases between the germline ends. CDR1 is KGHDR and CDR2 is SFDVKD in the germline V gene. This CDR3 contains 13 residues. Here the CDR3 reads CATSDPGSYEQYV. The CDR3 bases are TGTGCCACCAGTGACCCTGGGTCCTACGAGCAGTACGTC.

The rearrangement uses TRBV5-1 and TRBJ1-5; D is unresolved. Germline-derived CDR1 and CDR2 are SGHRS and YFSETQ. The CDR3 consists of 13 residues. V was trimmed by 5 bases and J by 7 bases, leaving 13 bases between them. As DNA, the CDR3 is TGCGCCAGCAGTAGGGAGGCCGGCCAGCCCCAGCATTTT. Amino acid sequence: CASSREAGQPQHF. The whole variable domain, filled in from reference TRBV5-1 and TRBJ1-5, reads KAGVTQTPRYLIKTRGQQVTLSCSPISGHRSVSWYQQTPGQGLQFLFEYFSETQRNKGNFPGRFSGRQFSNSRSEMNVSTLELGDSALYLCASSREAGQPQHFGDGTRLSIL.

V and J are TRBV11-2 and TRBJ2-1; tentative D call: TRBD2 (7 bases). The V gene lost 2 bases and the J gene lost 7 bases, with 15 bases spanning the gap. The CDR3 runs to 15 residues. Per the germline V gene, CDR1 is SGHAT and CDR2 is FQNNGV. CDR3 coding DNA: TGTGCCAGCAGCTTAAAAGTTCGGGGGGCAAATGAGCAGTTCTTC. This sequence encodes CASSLKVRGANEQFF. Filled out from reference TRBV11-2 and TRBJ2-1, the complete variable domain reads EAGVAQSPRYKIIEKRQSVAFWCNPISGHATLYWYQQILGQGPKLLIQFQNNGVVDDSQLPKDRFSAERLKGVDSTLKIQPAKLEDSAVYLCASSLKVRGANEQFFGPGTRLTVL.

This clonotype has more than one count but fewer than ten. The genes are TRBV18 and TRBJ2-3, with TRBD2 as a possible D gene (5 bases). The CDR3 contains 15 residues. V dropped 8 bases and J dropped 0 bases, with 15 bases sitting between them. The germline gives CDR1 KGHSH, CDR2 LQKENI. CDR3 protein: CASLVRETSTDTQYF. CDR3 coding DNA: TGTGCCAGCCTAGTCCGGGAAACTAGCACAGATACGCAGTATTTT.

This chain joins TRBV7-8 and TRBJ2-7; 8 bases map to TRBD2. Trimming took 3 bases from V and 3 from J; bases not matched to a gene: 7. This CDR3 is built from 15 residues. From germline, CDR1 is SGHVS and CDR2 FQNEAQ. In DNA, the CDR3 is TGTGCCAGCAGCTTGGGACTAGGGGTCTTCTACGAGCAGTACTTC. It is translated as CASSLGLGVFYEQYF.

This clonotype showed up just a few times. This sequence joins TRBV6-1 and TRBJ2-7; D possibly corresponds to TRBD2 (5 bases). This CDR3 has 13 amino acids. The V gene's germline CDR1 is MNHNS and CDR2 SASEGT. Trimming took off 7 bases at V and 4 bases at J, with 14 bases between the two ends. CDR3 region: CASKWGVQYEQYF. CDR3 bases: TGTGCCAGCAAGTGGGGAGTCCAGTACGAGCAGTACTTC.

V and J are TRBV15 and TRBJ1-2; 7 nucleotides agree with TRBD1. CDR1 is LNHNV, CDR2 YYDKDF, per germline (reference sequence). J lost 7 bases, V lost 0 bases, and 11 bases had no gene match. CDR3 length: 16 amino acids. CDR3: CATSRDKGQALGGYTF. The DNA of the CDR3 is TGTGCCACCAGCAGAGATAAAGGACAGGCCCTTGGTGGCTACACCTTC. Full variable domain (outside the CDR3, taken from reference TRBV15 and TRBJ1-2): DAMVIQNPRYQVTQFGKPVTLSCSQTLNHNVMYWYQQKSSQAPKLLFHYYDKDFNNEADTPDNFQSRRPNTSFCFLDIRSPGLGDTAMYLCATSRDKGQALGGYTFGSGTRLTVV.

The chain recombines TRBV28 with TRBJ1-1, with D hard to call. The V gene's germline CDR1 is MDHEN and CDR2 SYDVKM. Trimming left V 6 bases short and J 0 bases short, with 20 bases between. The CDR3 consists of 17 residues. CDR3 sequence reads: CASSPPIGSDLNTEAFF. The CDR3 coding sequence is TGTGCCAGCAGCCCCCCCATCGGGAGCGACCTGAACACTGAAGCTTTCTTT.

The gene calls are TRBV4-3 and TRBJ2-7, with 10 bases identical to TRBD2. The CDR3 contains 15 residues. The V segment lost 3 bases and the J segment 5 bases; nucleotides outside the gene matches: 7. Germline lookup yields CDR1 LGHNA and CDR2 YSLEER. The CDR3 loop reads CASSHKRGGLHEQYF. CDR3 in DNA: TGCGCCAGCAGCCACAAGCGGGGGGGCCTGCACGAGCAGTACTTC.

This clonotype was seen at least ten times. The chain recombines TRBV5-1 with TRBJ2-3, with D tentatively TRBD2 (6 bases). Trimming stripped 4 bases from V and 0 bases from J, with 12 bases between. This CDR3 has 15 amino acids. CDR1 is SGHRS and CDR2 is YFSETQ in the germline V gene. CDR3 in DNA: TGCGCCAGCAGCCCAGCCGGGACTAGCACAGATACGCAGTATTTT. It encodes CASSPAGTSTDTQYF.

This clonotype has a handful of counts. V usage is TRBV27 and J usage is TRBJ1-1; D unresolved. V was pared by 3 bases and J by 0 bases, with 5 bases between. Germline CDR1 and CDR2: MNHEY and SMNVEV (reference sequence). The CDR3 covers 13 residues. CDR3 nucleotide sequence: TGTGCCAGCAGTTTCGCAATGAACACTGAAGCTTTCTTT. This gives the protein CASSFAMNTEAFF.

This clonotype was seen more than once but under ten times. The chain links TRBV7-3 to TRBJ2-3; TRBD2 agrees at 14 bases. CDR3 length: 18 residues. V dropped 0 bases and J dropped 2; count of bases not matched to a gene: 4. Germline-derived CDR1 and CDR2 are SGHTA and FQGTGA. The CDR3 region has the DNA TGTGCCAGCAGCTTAACCGGGACTAGCGGGGGTTCCACAGATACGCAGTATTTT. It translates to CASSLTGTSGGSTDTQYF. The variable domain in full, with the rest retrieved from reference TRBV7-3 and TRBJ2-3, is GAGVSQTPSNKVTEKGKYVELRCDPISGHTALYWYRQSLGQGPEFLIYFQGTGAADDSGLPNDRFFAVRPEGSVSTLKIQRTERGDSAVYLCASSLTGTSGGSTDTQYFGPGTRLTVL.

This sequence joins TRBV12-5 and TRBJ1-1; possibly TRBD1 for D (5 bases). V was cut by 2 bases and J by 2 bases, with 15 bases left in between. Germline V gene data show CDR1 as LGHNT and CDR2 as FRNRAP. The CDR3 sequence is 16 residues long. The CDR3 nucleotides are TGTGCTAGTGGTTTGACCCTAGGGGTTCGTAACACTGAAGCTTTCTTT. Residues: CASGLTLGVRNTEAFF.

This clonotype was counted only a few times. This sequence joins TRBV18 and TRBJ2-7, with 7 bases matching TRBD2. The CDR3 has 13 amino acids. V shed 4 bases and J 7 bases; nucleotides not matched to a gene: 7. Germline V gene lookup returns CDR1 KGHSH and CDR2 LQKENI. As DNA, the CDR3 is TGTGCCAGCTCACTGGGAGGGGACGGGGAGCAGTACGTC. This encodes CASSLGGDGEQYV.